Shown below are 12 T cell receptor beta chains from a single sample sequenced in a study of blood T cells in healthy people across ages. With a J-beta primer mix and a sample-barcoded 5' primer, a second PCR ran about 6 to 11 cycles. TCRdb passed the 5' RACE reads through MiXCR, listing each CDR3 protein once. Of 650,000 to 800,000 distinct CDR3 sequences in the sample, more than 40% were seen once. Sequenced input: blood. The receptors were gathered from a man aged 60 to 75 in good health.

This clonotype was observed a few times. CDR3 nucleotides: TGCAGTGCTAGAGATCTGGACAGGGGCGAGCAGTACTTC. Its translation: CSARDLDRGEQYF. The rearrangement uses TRBV20-1 and TRBJ2-7; TRBD1 aligns across 9 bases. With V trimmed by 0 bases and J by 6 bases, 3 bases remained unmatched. CDR1 and CDR2 from the germline V gene are DFQATT and SNEGSKA (reference sequence). CDR3 length: 13 residues.

This clonotype was seen only a few times. The chain recombines TRBV4-3 with TRBJ2-3; no firm D call. V shed 3 bases and J shed 0 bases, with 13 bases lying between them. The V gene's germline CDR1 is LGHNA and CDR2 YSLEER. The CDR3 length is 16 residues. The CDR3: CASSHSTAESTDTQYF. CDR3 coding DNA: TGCGCCAGCAGCCACTCGACGGCGGAGAGCACAGATACGCAGTATTTT.

In this sample, this clonotype turned up many times. At one end the junction does not follow the germline gene, possibly because of a read error. This chain uses TRBV7-2 with TRBJ1-2; D gene ambiguous. The CDR3 spans 12 residues. CDR1 and CDR2 from the germline V gene are SGHTA and FQGNSA. CDR3 sequence reads: CASSLVGYGYTF. In DNA form, the CDR3 reads TGCGCCAGCAGCTTGGTAGGGTATGGCTACACCTTC.

This clonotype was observed a few times. The rearrangement joins TRBV4-3 to TRBJ2-3, with 8 positions matching TRBD2. The CDR3 covers 17 residues. Germline trimming cut 0 bases from V and 6 bases from J; bases unmatched to any gene: 11. Germline assignment: CDR1 LGHNA and CDR2 YSLEER. CDR3: CASSQDNPGTRSDTQYF. The CDR3 DNA reads as TGCGCCAGCAGCCAAGATAACCCCGGGACTAGGTCTGATACGCAGTATTTT.

The chain recombines TRBV6-1 with TRBJ2-5; TRBD1 matches at 7 bases. The CDR3 spans 16 residues. V was pared by 6 bases and J by 1 base, with 11 bases of the junction left unmatched. From germline, CDR1 is MNHNS and CDR2 SASEGT. The CDR3 DNA sequence: TGTGCCAGCAGCCCGAACCCAGGACAGGTCCAAGAGACCCAGTACTTC. This codes for CASSPNPGQVQETQYF.

The V and J genes are TRBV12-3 or TRBV12-4 and TRBJ2-1; D gene ambiguous. The CDR3 runs 13 residues. V was pared by 6 bases and J by 1 base, with 7 bases between. The CDR3 DNA is TGTGCCAGCAGCCACAGATCCTACAATGAGCAGTTCTTC. The encoded protein is CASSHRSYNEQFF.

This sequence joins TRBV11-3 and TRBJ2-6; the match to TRBD1 covers 9 bases. The CDR3 consists of 17 residues. The germline V gene encodes CDR1 SGHNT and CDR2 YENEEA. CDR3 amino acids: CAIQRRDRASGANVLTF. In DNA, the CDR3 is TGTGCTATCCAGCGTAGGGACAGGGCCTCTGGGGCCAACGTCCTGACTTTC.

V and J are TRBV29-1 and TRBJ1-2; D possibly corresponds to TRBD1 (5 bases). This CDR3 spans 14 amino acids. The V gene lost 2 bases and the J gene lost 4 bases, with 14 bases spanning the gap. Looked up from germline, CDR1 is SQVTM and CDR2 is ANQGSEA. The CDR3 nucleotides read TGCAGCGTTGAAACCCAGGGATACACCTATGGCTACACCTTC. This translates into CSVETQGYTYGYTF.

This clonotype was picked up a small number of times. The chain carries TRBV15 and TRBJ1-2, with D tentatively TRBD1 (5 bases). Germline CDR1 and CDR2: LNHNV and YYDKDF (reference sequence). This CDR3 spans 15 amino acids. Deletions cut 1 base from V and 4 bases from J, with 13 bases between. The CDR3 region is CATSRATGLRYGYTF. CDR3 nucleotides: TGTGCCACCAGCAGAGCCACGGGACTCCGCTATGGCTACACCTTC.

J is TRBJ2-3 and V is TRBV5-1, with unresolved D. The length of the CDR3 is 13 residues. The V gene's germline CDR1 is SGHRS and CDR2 YFSETQ. Trimming stripped 5 bases from V and 0 bases from J, with 7 bases between. The CDR3 loop is CASRPQSTDTQYF. CDR3 coding DNA: TGCGCCAGCAGGCCGCAAAGCACAGATACGCAGTATTTT.

This sequence joins TRBV4-1 and TRBJ2-5; a possible D gene is TRBD1 (6 bases). CDR1 is MGHRA, CDR2 YSYEKL, per germline. The CDR3 runs 18 residues. Trimming stripped 0 bases from V and 0 bases from J, with 17 bases between. CDR3 protein: CASSQDRRMGTNQETQYF. The CDR3 bases are TGCGCCAGCAGCCAAGACCGACGGATGGGGACAAACCAAGAGACCCAGTACTTC.

The CDR3 region has the DNA TGCAGTGCCGAGTTCGGGACAGGGACCAATTCACCCCTCCACTTT. Translating it yields CSAEFGTGTNSPLHF. The V call is TRBV20-1, the J call TRBJ1-6; TRBD1 matches 9 bases. V shed 6 bases and J 7 bases; nucleotides not matched to a gene: 10. Germline V gives CDR1 DFQATT, CDR2 SNEGSKA (reference sequence). The CDR3 contains 15 residues.